A selection of T cell receptor beta chains follows, all from one sample in a study of T-cell memory formation after mild COVID-19. TCRdb reprocessed the 5' RACE reads via MiXCR and lists one record per CDR3 protein. There are about 430,000 distinct CDR3 sequences in the sample; more than 15% occur only once, and about 22% lies in the top ten. Sequencing was performed on PBMCs or a T cell subset sorted from them (not recorded which). The source of these receptors is a man aged 18 to 29 who had mild COVID-19 (a few samples of this study predate the infection). Cell type and time point are not known. Each CDR3 is given with its conserved first and last residue. The D gene is left open where the match is weak. Expanded clones are given a class, and other clones once, few, many or no size at all.

clone size | D gene | J gene | V gene | CDR3 DNA | CDR3 protein
few | NA | TRBJ1-1 | TRBV12-3/TRBV12-4 | TGTGCCAGCAGTTTCTATGAGGATAACACTGAAGCTTTCTTT | CASSFYEDNTEAFF
few | TRBD2 | TRBJ2-5 | TRBV6-6 | TGTGCCAGCAGTTACGAACGGCTAGCGGGGGGGAGAGAGACCCAGTACTTC | CASSYERLAGGRETQYF
NA | TRBD1 | TRBJ2-7 | TRBV7-8 | TGTGCCAGCAGCTTACCGACAGGGGTTACCTACGAGCAGTACTTC | CASSLPTGVTYEQYF
NA | TRBD2 | TRBJ2-2 | TRBV2 | TGTGCCAGCCCCACCCTCGGGGAGGGGACTAGATGGACCGGGGAGCTGTTTTTT | CASPTLGEGTRWTGELFF
few | TRBD1 | TRBJ1-5 | TRBV10-3 | TGTGCCATTACGCGCCCGATGAACAGGGGCCCGGATCAGCCCCAGCATTTT | CAITRPMNRGPDQPQHF
few | NA | TRBJ1-2 | TRBV27 | TGTGCCAGCAGTTTATCGATCCGGGGGGGGTATGGCTACACCTTC | CASSLSIRGGYGYTF
few | NA | TRBJ1-2 | TRBV20-1 | TGCAGTGCTAGACCTACAGGGCTGAACTACTATGGCTACACCTTC | CSARPTGLNYYGYTF
NA | NA | TRBJ1-4 | TRBV7-9 | TGTGCCAGCAGCTCTTTAGGGACTCGGGGGTTTAATGAAAAACTGTTTTTT | CASSSLGTRGFNEKLFF
NA | NA | TRBJ2-2 | TRBV5-4 | TGTGCCAGCAGCCCGTGGACAGGGAGGGTCGGGGAGCTGTTTTTT | CASSPWTGRVGELFF
NA | NA | TRBJ1-4 | TRBV6-5 | TGTGCCAGCAGCCTGACGGCCGCTAATGAAAAACTGTTTTTT | CASSLTAANEKLFF
NA | NA | TRBJ2-7 | TRBV4-3 | TGCGCCAGCAGCCAGGAGATATTAACGGGCTACGAGCAGTACTTC | CASSQEILTGYEQYF
many | NA | TRBJ1-1 | TRBV27 | TGTGCCAGTCGGGATGATGTGAACACTGAAGCTTTCTTT | CASRDDVNTEAFF
few | TRBD1 | TRBJ2-5 | TRBV5-1 | TGCGCCAGCAGCACCGGACAGGACGAGGAGACCCAGTACTTC | CASSTGQDEETQYF
many | NA | TRBJ1-2 | TRBV5-1 | TGCGCCAGCAGTGTATCAGCGGTTCGCTATGGCTACACCTTC | CASSVSAVRYGYTF
few | NA | TRBJ2-3 | TRBV4-1 | TGCGCCAGCAGCCAGCAGGGTGCAGATACGCAGTATTTT | CASSQQGADTQYF
few | NA | TRBJ1-1 | TRBV6-2/TRBV6-3 | TGTGCCAGCAGTTACGAGACAGTATTACTGAACACTGAAGCTTTCTTT | CASSYETVLLNTEAFF
few | NA | TRBJ2-3 | TRBV24-1 | TGTGCCACCAGTGATTTAGGGGCTGGAAGGGATACGCAGTATTTT | CATSDLGAGRDTQYF
NA | TRBD1 | TRBJ1-5 | TRBV7-9 | TGTGCCAGCAGCATCACAGGGGGCCATCAGCCCCAGCATTTT | CASSITGGHQPQHF
NA | TRBD1 | TRBJ2-2 | TRBV7-9 | TGTGCCAGCAGCTTACTTCGTCTACAGGGGGCAACAAAGATTACGAACACCGGGGAGCTGTTTTTT | CASSLLRLQGATKITNTGELFF
NA | NA | TRBJ1-6 | TRBV5-1 | TGCGCCAGCAGCTTGGACGGCCGGAGCTCCTATAATTCACCCCTCCACTTT | CASSLDGRSSYNSPLHF
NA | NA | TRBJ2-7 | TRBV4-3 | TGCGCCAGCAGCCAAGATCCATCCAGGGAAGGCTACGAGCAGTACTTC | CASSQDPSREGYEQYF
NA | NA | TRBJ2-1 | TRBV10-1 | TGCGCCAGCAGTGAGTTGGTTTACAATGAGCAGTTCTTC | CASSELVYNEQFF
NA | NA | TRBJ1-2 | TRBV4-3 | TGCGCCAGCAGCCAAGATCAAGCAGGTGGCTACACCTTC | CASSQDQAGGYTF
many | NA | TRBJ2-2 | TRBV5-1 | TGCGCCAGCAGCTTGGAACGATCCGGGGAGCTGTTTTTT | CASSLERSGELFF